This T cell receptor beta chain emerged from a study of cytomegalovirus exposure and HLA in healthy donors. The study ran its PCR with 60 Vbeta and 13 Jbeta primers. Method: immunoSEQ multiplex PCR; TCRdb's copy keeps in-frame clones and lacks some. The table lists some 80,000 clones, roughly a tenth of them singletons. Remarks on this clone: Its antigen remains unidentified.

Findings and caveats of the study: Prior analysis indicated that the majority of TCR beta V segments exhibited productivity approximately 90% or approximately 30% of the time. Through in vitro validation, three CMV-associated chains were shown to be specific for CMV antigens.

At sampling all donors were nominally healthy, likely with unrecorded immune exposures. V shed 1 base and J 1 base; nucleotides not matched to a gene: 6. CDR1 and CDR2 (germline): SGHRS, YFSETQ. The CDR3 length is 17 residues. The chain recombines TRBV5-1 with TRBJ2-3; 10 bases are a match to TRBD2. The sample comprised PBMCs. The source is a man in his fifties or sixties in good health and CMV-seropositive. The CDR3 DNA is TGCGCCAGCAGCTTGACCCCCAGCGGGGGGGGCACAGATACGCAGTATTTT. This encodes CASSLTPSGGGTDTQYF. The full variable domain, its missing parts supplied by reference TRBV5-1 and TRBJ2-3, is KAGVTQTPRYLIKTRGQQVTLSCSPISGHRSVSWYQQTPGQGLQFLFEYFSETQRNKGNFPGRFSGRQFSNSRSEMNVSTLELGDSALYLCASSLTPSGGGTDTQYFGPGTRLTVL.